A single sample gave rise to the 8 T cell receptor beta chains below, sequenced in a study of T cells in Graves' hyperthyroidism and ophthalmopathy. It was RNA transcripts that yielded the amplified TCR beta CDR3 regions. First-round RT-PCR targeting the TCR CDR3 was performed with the HTBI primer set. TCRdb ran MiXCR on the multiplex PCR reads and lists one entry per CDR3 protein. The data contain under 400,000 distinct CDR3 sequences, 15% to 19% of them singletons. Material: blood. These receptors all come from a woman in her late teens or twenties with Graves' hyperthyroidism that later progressed to Graves' ophthalmopathy.

The table lists this clonotype with a count of one. This chain uses TRBV4-3 with TRBJ2-1; TRBD2 matches 10 bases. V was clipped by 4 bases and J by 5 bases; unmatched bases: 8. CDR3 size: 16 residues. In germline, CDR1 is LGHNA, CDR2 YSLEER. The CDR3 spells CASSPIAGGENNEQFF. CDR3 sequence (DNA): TGCGCCAGCAGCCCCATAGCGGGAGGAGAGAACAATGAGCAGTTCTTC.

This clonotype was seen repeatedly, ten times or more. The chain has TRBV7-2 and TRBJ2-1; TRBD1 is a possible D gene (6 bases). This CDR3 is 17 amino acids long. The V end was cut by 3 bases, the J end by 3 bases, with 18 bases between. Germline V CDR1 and CDR2: SGHTA, FQGNSA. Here the CDR3 DNA reads TGTGCCAGCAGCTTGGTCGTTGGGGGCTCATTCTACAATGAGCAGTTCTTC. It yields the protein CASSLVVGGSFYNEQFF.

In its sample, this clonotype was seen many times. The CDR3 here is CSVSRRLGDTEAFF. Here the CDR3 DNA reads TGCAGCGTATCTAGAAGGCTTGGAGACACTGAAGCTTTCTTT. The chain has TRBV29-1 and TRBJ1-1; D not resolved. The CDR3 length is 14 residues. Germline V gene sequence: CDR1 SQVTM, CDR2 ANQGSEA. V was shortened by 6 bases and J by 3 bases, with 17 bases between the two germline ends.

V usage is TRBV6-6 and J usage is TRBJ2-1; D uncertain. Trimming took 0 bases from V and 2 from J, leaving 8 bases between them. The CDR3 length is 15 residues. Germline V gene lookup returns CDR1 MNHNY and CDR2 SVGAGI (reference sequence). CDR3 residues: CASSYSRSAYNEQFF. CDR3 nucleotide sequence: TGTGCCAGCAGTTACTCGAGGTCGGCCTACAATGAGCAGTTCTTC.

This clonotype was recorded many times. The V call is TRBV29-1, the J call TRBJ2-2; no reliable D call. The CDR3 sequence is 13 residues long. Germline loops: CDR1 SQVTM, CDR2 ANQGSEA. V was cut by 0 bases and J by 5 bases, with 7 bases left in between. This chain's CDR3 is CSVEDLGTGELFF. The CDR3 DNA follows: TGCAGCGTTGAAGATCTGGGGACCGGGGAGCTGTTTTTT.

CDR3 sequence (DNA): TGCAGCGCCGGCAACACCGGGGAGCTGTTTTTT. Encoded protein: CSAGNTGELFF. The chain joins TRBV29-1 to TRBJ2-2; D remains ambiguous. Per germline, CDR1 SQVTM and CDR2 ANQGSEA. V was shortened by 7 bases and J by 2 bases, with 5 bases between the two germline ends. This CDR3 has 11 residues.

This clonotype was seen at least ten times. V usage is TRBV20-1 and J usage is TRBJ2-1; perhaps TRBD1 as D (5 bases). V was clipped by 5 bases and J by 8 bases, with 13 bases between them. This CDR3 region has 12 residues. Germline CDR1 reads DFQATT; CDR2 reads SNEGSKA (reference sequence). The CDR3 sequence is CSASDRVDEQFF. The CDR3 bases are TGCAGTGCTTCAGACAGAGTCGATGAGCAGTTCTTC.

There are many counts of this clonotype. V gene TRBV11-3 combines with J gene TRBJ2-7; D is possibly TRBD1 or TRBD2 (5 bases each). Trimming removed 5 bases at V and 0 bases at J, with 17 bases between. Looked up from germline, CDR1 is SGHNT and CDR2 is YENEEA. The CDR3 runs 16 residues. CDR3 sequence reads: CASSLQTSGSSYEQYF. DNA of the CDR3: TGTGCCAGCAGCCTGCAGACCTCAGGGAGCTCCTACGAGCAGTACTTC.